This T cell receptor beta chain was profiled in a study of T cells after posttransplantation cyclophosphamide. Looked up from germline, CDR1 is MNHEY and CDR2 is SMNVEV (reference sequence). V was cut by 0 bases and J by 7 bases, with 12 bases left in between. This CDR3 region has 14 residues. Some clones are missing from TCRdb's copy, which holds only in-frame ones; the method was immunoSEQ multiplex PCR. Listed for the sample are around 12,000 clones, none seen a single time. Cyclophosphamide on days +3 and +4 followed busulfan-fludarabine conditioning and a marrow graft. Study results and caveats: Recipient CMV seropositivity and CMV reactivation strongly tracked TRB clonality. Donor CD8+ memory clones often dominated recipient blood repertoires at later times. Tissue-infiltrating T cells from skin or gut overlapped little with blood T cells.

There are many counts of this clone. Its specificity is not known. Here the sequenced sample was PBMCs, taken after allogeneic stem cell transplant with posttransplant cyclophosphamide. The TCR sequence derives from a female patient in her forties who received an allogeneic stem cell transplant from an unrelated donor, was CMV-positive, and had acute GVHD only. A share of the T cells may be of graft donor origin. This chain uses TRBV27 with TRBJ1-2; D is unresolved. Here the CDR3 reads CASSLSNPGGGYTF. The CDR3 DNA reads TGTGCCAGCAGTTTATCGAATCCCGGTGGTGGCTACACCTTC.